This entry lists 13 T cell receptor beta chains sequenced from one sample in a study of post-analysis software for immune sequencing data. General observations from the study: Patients had higher frequencies than controls of four to six TRBV segments, including TRBV5-6, TRBV5-1 and TRBV20-1.

Antigens for these TCRs are unknown. Each TCR beta cDNA library carried unique molecular identifiers. TCRdb processed the PCR reads anew with MiXCR; each CDR3 protein has one entry. The sample yields roughly 730,000 distinct CDR3 sequences, roughly 27% seen once. What was sequenced was blood. These receptors came from a girl aged 5 to 17 with multiple sclerosis.

In this sample, this clonotype turned up a few times. This sequence joins TRBV12-3 or TRBV12-4 and TRBJ1-4; TRBD1 might be the D (6 bases). The CDR3 runs to 14 residues. Trimming took off 3 bases at V and 4 bases at J, with 9 bases between the two ends. The CDR3 bases are TGTGCCAGCAGTTTCAGACAGGTTAATGAAAAACTGTTTTTT. Amino acid sequence: CASSFRQVNEKLFF.

The genes are TRBV28 and TRBJ1-2, with D maybe TRBD1 (5 bases). Per germline, CDR1 MDHEN and CDR2 SYDVKM. The V and J ends lost 5 bases and 2 bases respectively, with 18 bases between them. The CDR3 covers 16 residues. The DNA of the CDR3 is TGTGCCAGCAGTACCGGGACGTCCCCCTTAAACTATGGCTACACCTTC. This sequence encodes CASSTGTSPLNYGYTF.

Only a few counts were recorded for this clonotype. The chain recombines TRBV7-2 with TRBJ2-1; TRBD1 matches at 7 bases. The CDR3 covers 19 residues. V was pared by 5 bases and J by 0 bases, with 16 bases of the junction left unmatched. Looked up from germline, CDR1 is SGHTA and CDR2 is FQGNSA. CDR3 bases: TGTGCCAGCAGCCGGACCATGTTCACAGGGGCCACCTCCTACAATGAGCAGTTCTTC. Its protein product is CASSRTMFTGATSYNEQFF. Using reference TRBV7-2 and TRBJ2-1 for the parts outside the CDR3, the full variable domain is GAGVSQSPSNKVTEKGKDVELRCDPISGHTALYWYRQSLGQGLEFLIYFQGNSAPDKSGLPSDRFSAERTGGSVSTLTIQRTQQEDSAVYLCASSRTMFTGATSYNEQFFGPGTRLTVL.

This clonotype showed up just a few times. The gene calls are TRBV25-1 and TRBJ1-2, with D unclear. The V end lost 6 bases, the J end lost 4 bases, and 9 bases lay between the germline ends. CDR1 is MGHDK and CDR2 is SYGVNS in the germline V gene. The CDR3 sequence is 12 residues long. CDR3 in amino acids: CASRGNLYGYTF. CDR3 coding DNA: TGTGCCAGCAGAGGAAATCTCTATGGCTACACCTTC.

The gene calls are TRBV28 and TRBJ1-1, with D hard to call. V was cut by 3 bases and J by 4 bases, with 12 bases left in between. This CDR3 spans 14 amino acids. Germline CDR1 and CDR2: MDHEN and SYDVKM. CDR3 DNA sequence: TGTGCCAGCAGTTTGTCTCCCAGAACCACTGAAGCTTTCTTT. Translating gives CASSLSPRTTEAFF.

The J gene is TRBJ2-6, the V gene TRBV12-3 or TRBV12-4; the D is unclear. V dropped 4 bases and J dropped 2 bases, with 6 bases sitting between them. CDR3 size: 14 residues. CDR3 DNA sequence: TGTGCCAGCAGTTGGGTTACTGGGGCCAACGTCCTGACTTTC. As protein: CASSWVTGANVLTF.

This clonotype was seen repeatedly, ten times or more. V usage is TRBV7-9 and J usage is TRBJ1-1, with TRBD1 as a possible D gene (5 bases). This CDR3 spans 14 amino acids. Germline V CDR1 and CDR2: SEHNR, FQNEAQ (reference sequence). Trimming cost V 4 bases and J 4 bases, with 13 bases left between them. CDR3 sequence reads: CASSSRDSGTEAFF. CDR3 coding DNA: TGTGCCAGCAGCTCGAGGGACTCGGGCACTGAAGCTTTCTTT.

In this sample, this clonotype turned up a few times. The genes are TRBV20-1 and TRBJ1-2; TRBD1 is a possible D gene (5 bases). The germline V and J ends were trimmed by 4 bases and 7 bases, with 16 bases remaining between them. This CDR3 region has 13 residues. The germline V gene encodes CDR1 DFQATT and CDR2 SNEGSKA (reference sequence). The DNA for the CDR3 is TGCAGTGCTAACCCCAGCGGGGCGCGTGGCTACACCTTC. Its translation: CSANPSGARGYTF.

This clonotype has more than one count but fewer than ten. The chain combines TRBV6-6 with TRBJ1-5, with D perhaps matching TRBD1 (5 bases). The CDR3 is 17 residues long. V was clipped by 2 bases and J by 4 bases, with 18 bases between them. Germline assignment: CDR1 MNHNY and CDR2 SVGAGI (reference sequence). CDR3 in amino acids: CASSYPSDIVRNQPQHF. In DNA, the CDR3 is TGTGCCAGCAGTTACCCCTCGGACATCGTAAGAAATCAGCCCCAGCATTTT.

The genes are TRBV20-1 and TRBJ2-5; D is unclear. CDR3 size: 14 residues. The V gene lost 6 bases and the J gene lost 11 bases, with 25 bases spanning the gap. The germline gives CDR1 DFQATT, CDR2 SNEGSKA (reference sequence). In DNA, the CDR3 is TGCAGTGCCCGGCCTCCGAGCTCCTACAATGAGCAGTACTTC. It encodes CSARPPSSYNEQYF.

This clonotype was detected a few times. V usage is TRBV6-5 and J usage is TRBJ1-6; weak D call: TRBD1 (6 bases). The V gene's germline CDR1 is MNHEY and CDR2 SVGAGI. Trimming pared 5 bases from V and 7 bases from J, leaving 12 bases between. The length of the CDR3 is 14 residues. For the CDR3, the DNA is TGTGCCAGCAGTCTCGACAGGTGGAATTCACCCCTCCACTTT. Residues: CASSLDRWNSPLHF.

CDR3 DNA sequence: TGTGCCAGTAGAAAAGGGAATAATTCACCCCTCCACTTT. Its protein is CASRKGNNSPLHF. V is TRBV19 and J is TRBJ1-6, with D unclear. CDR3 length: 13 amino acids. Germline loops: CDR1 LNHDA, CDR2 SQIVND (reference sequence). V lost 6 bases and J 5 bases, leaving 8 bases between the germline ends.

This clonotype was counted only a few times. The chain uses TRBV28 and TRBJ2-3, with D hard to call. The CDR3 runs to 14 residues. Germline loops: CDR1 MDHEN, CDR2 SYDVKM. Trimming removed 8 bases from V and 1 base from J, with 13 bases in between. The CDR3 DNA follows: TGTGCCAGCTCCCTCGGCTTTGGCACAGATACGCAGTATTTT. It is translated as CASSLGFGTDTQYF.